This T cell receptor (beta chain) was obtained from a study of blood T cell repertoires in COVID-19 (TCRdb year 2020). Context from the whole study: The collaborator samples originated in the United States, Italy and Spain and spanned the acute and convalescent phases of COVID-19. A freely available public database, intended as a resource for researchers studying the immune response to SARS-CoV-2, is where the repertoires were released. Sample metadata almost always included a de-identified subject ID, COVID-19 status, age in years and sex. The prospective study material was composed of cDNA or gDNA derived from T cells, B-cell-depleted T cells, or PBMCs. HLA class I and class II types, where available, came from metadata supplied by the sample provider rather than from assay-based typing. Samples came from the ongoing ImmuneRACE study (first 160 participants) plus 1,254 subjects from 6 global collaborators. Subjects who had been exposed to COVID-19, were actively infected with it, or had recovered from it provided the deeply sampled blood TCRbeta repertoires that made up the dataset. The research as a whole found: The amount of clinical and demographic metadata varied by source and participant and was provided uncurated.

Notes on this clone: Its antigen is currently not known. Base qualities are not provided; no much larger clone lies one nucleotide away.

The immunoSEQ Assay, a bias-controlled multiplex PCR, was used to amplify TCRbeta CDR3 regions from genomic DNA. The original methods were these. Nucleated cell counts per sample were estimated from amplification of reference gene primers within the assay. To quantify the absolute abundance of each unique TCRbeta CDR3 rearrangement, sequence reads were collapsed and filtered. For each sample, productive Simpson clonality was calculated by taking the square root of Simpson's diversity index across productive rearrangements. TCRdb took this table from immuneACCESS and kept in-frame rearrangements with V and J called. Such tables lack part of the clones; where checked against another copy, unresolved V genes explain under half of the gap, and the rest is unexplained. The V and J calls and clone size are taken from that table; D and trimming were inferred from the DNA. The sample profile shows roughly 250,000 clones; about 89% of them were found once. The ten largest clones represent under 2.5% of the sample.

Taken from the germline V gene, the CDR1 and CDR2 loops are SGHRS and YFSETQ. Its CDR3 holds 17 amino acids, cysteine through phenylalanine. Just the 51-base CDR3 DNA is kept, in frame starting at base 1. After removal of 3 bases from V and 3 bases from J, the junction retains 8 bases not matched to a gene. In the prospective study, participants were 18 to 89 years old, resided in 24 geographic areas of the United States, and were enrolled through a virtual design. Cohort assignment in the prospective study relied on participant-reported clinical history from a screening survey and a study questionnaire. Recovered participants in ImmuneRACE Cohort 3 were defined as having two consecutive negative NP/OP PCR tests, clearance from a healthcare professional, or resolution of symptoms. In the prospective study, mobile phlebotomists collected whole blood, serum and a nasopharyngeal or oropharyngeal swab from each participant. Participants in the prospective study had the option to provide additional blood draws and questionnaires over a roughly 2-month period. Blood samples from the prospective study were shipped frozen or at room temperature prior to DNA extraction.

The TCR was taken from a woman under 30 who had recovered from COVID-19. Material: PBMCs or T cells enriched from blood (not recorded which). The chain couples TRBV5-1 to TRBJ2-3, with 12 bases matching TRBD2. The nucleotides read TGCGCCAGCAGCTCTAGCGGGAGGGTGAAAGGGACAGATACGCAGTATTTT. This yields the protein CASSSSGRVKGTDTQYF.